This TCR beta chain derives from a study of T cells in Graves' hyperthyroidism and ophthalmopathy. Broader study findings: Model predictions of ophthalmopathy came a median around 6.5 months before onset.

Subjects aged 18 to 65 presented with newly diagnosed hyperthyroidism of less than 2 months' duration. Those patients with uncontrolled infection, other autoimmune disease, pregnancy or lactation were excluded. Diagnosing involved the use of clinical symptoms, serum thyroxine and TRAb, thyroid ultrasound and orbital computed tomography. This clonotype was seen ten or more times. Its antigen is as yet unknown. It was RNA transcripts that yielded the amplified TCR beta CDR3 regions. RT-PCR in the first round (using the HTBI primer set) targeted the TCR CDR3. TCRdb fed the multiplex PCR reads into MiXCR, producing one record per CDR3 protein. The data hold some 510,000 distinct CDR3 sequences, with 46% observed a single time. This TCR was sampled from a woman younger than 35 with Graves' hyperthyroidism. Sequenced material: peripheral blood or thyroid tissue (not recorded which).

This chain's CDR3 is CSAGDSKLFF. In nucleotides, the CDR3 is TGCAGTGCTGGGGACAGTAAACTGTTTTTT. This sequence joins TRBV20-1 and TRBJ1-4; TRBD1 matches at 7 bases. CDR3 length: 10 amino acids. The germline CDR1 and CDR2 sequences are DFQATT and SNEGSKA (reference sequence). V was clipped by 5 bases and J by 11 bases; unmatched bases: 2.